Described below is a single T cell receptor (beta chain) sequence and its context. Using immunoSEQ multiplex PCR, the repertoire was profiled, and TCRdb retains in-frame clones only, with some absent. The sample carries 130,000 to 150,000 clones, around nine tenths recorded once. This specimen comes from a study of blood T cell repertoires in COVID-19. Germline V CDR1 and CDR2: MNHEY, SVGAGI. With 11 bases clipped from V and 5 bases from J, the junction kept 5 bases outside the gene matches. CDR3 size: 11 residues. Sequenced material: peripheral blood. The clonotype comes from a man over 45 with active or convalescent COVID-19. This chain connects TRBV6-5 to TRBJ2-5; 7 nucleotides align to TRBD2. The DNA for the CDR3 is TGTGCCGGGAGCGGGACGGAGACCCAGTACTTC. Translated, it gives CAGSGTETQYF.